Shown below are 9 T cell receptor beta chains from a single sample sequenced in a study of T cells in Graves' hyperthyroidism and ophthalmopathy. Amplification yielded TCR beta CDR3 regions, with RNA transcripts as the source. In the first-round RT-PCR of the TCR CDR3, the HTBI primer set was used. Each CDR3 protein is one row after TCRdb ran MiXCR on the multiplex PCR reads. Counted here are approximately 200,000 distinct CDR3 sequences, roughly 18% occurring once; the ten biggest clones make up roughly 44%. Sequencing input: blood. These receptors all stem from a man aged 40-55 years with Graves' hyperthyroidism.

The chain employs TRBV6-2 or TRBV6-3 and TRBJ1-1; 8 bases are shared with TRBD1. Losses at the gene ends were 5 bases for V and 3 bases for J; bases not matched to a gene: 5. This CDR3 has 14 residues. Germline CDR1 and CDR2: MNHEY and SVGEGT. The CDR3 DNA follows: TGTGCCAGCAGTCCGACAGGGGTGGACACTGAAGCTTTCTTT. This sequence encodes CASSPTGVDTEAFF.

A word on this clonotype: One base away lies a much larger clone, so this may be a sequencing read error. CDR3 loop: CASSRAGQGTDTQYF. Here the CDR3 DNA reads TGTGCCAGCTCACGAGCTGGACAGGGCACAGATACGCAGTATTTT. This chain connects TRBV18 to TRBJ2-3; 7 bases line up with TRBD1. The CDR3 has 15 amino acids. Losses at the gene ends were 4 bases for V and 1 base for J; bases not matched to a gene: 5. The germline CDR1 and CDR2 sequences are KGHSH and LQKENI.

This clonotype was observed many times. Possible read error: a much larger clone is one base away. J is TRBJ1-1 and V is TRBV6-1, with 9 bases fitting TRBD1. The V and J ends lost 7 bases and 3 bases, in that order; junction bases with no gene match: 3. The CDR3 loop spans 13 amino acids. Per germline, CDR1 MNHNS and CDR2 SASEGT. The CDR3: CASTRQGDTEAFF. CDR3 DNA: TGTGCCAGCACTCGACAGGGGGACACTGAAGCTTTCTTT.

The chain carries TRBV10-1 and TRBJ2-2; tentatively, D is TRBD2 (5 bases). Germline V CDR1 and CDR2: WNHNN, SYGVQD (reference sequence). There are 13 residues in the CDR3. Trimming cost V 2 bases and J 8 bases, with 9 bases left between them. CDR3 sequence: CASSENGKGELFF. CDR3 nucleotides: TGCGCCAGCAGTGAGAACGGGAAGGGGGAGCTGTTTTTT.

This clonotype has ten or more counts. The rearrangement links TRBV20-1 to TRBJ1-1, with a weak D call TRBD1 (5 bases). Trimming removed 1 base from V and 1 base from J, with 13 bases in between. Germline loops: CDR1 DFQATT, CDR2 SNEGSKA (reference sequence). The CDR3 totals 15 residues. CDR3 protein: CSARGRGLRNTEAFF. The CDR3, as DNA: TGCAGTGCTAGAGGAAGGGGTCTTAGGAACACTGAAGCTTTCTTT.

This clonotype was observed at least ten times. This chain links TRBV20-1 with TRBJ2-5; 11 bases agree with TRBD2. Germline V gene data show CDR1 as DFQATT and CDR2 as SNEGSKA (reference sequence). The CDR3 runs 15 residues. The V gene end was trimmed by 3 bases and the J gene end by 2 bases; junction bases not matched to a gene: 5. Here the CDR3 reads CSASAGTSGQETQYF. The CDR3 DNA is TGCAGTGCTAGTGCCGGGACTAGCGGACAAGAGACCCAGTACTTC.

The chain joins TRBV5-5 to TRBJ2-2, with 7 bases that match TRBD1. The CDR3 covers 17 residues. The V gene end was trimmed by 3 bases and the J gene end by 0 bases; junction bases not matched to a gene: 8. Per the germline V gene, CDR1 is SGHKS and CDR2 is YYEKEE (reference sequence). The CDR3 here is CASSSEYQGANTGELFF. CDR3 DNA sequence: TGTGCCAGCAGCTCGGAGTATCAGGGGGCGAACACCGGGGAGCTGTTTTTT.

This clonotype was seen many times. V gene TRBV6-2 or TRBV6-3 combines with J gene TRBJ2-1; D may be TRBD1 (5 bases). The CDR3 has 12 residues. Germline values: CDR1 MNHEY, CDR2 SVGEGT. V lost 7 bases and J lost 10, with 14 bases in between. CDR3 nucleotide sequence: TGTGCCAGCACCCCTGGACACTTCGAGCAGTTCTTC. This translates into CASTPGHFEQFF.

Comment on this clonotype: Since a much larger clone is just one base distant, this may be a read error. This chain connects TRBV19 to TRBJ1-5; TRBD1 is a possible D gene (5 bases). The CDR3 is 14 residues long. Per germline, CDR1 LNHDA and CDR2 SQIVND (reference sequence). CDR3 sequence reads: CASNIPGGNQPQHF. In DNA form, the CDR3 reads TGTGCCAGTAATATACCGGGGGGCAATCAGCCCCAGCATTTT.